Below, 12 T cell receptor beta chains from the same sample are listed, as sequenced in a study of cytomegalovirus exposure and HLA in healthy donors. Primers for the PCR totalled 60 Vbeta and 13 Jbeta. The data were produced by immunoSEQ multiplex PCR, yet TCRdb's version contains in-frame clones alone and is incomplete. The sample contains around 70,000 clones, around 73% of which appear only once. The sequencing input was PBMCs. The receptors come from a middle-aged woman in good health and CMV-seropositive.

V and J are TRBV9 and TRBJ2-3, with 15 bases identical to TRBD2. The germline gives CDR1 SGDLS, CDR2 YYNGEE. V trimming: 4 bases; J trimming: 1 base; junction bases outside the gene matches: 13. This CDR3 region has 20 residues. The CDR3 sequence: CASSIQPGLAGGGGTDTQYF. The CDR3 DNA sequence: TGTGCCAGCAGCATTCAACCGGGACTAGCGGGGGGTGGGGGCACAGATACGCAGTATTTT. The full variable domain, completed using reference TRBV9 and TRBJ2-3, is DSGVTQTPKHLITATGQRVTLRCSPRSGDLSVYWYQQSLDQGLQFLIQYYNGEERAKGNILERFSAQQFPDLHSELNLSSLELGDSALYFCASSIQPGLAGGGGTDTQYFGPGTRLTVL.

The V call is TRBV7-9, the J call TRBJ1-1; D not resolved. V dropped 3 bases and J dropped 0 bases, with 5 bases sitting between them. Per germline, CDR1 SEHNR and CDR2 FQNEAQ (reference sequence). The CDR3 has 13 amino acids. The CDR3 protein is CASSFTLNTEAFF. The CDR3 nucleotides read TGTGCCAGCAGCTTTACACTGAACACTGAAGCTTTCTTT.

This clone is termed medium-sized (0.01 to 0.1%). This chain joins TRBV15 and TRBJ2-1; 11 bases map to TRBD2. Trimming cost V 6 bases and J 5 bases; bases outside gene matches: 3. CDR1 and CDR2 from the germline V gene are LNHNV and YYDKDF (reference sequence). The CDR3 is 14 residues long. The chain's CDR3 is CATRGTSGDNEQFF. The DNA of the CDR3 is TGTGCCACCAGAGGGACTAGCGGAGACAATGAGCAGTTCTTC.

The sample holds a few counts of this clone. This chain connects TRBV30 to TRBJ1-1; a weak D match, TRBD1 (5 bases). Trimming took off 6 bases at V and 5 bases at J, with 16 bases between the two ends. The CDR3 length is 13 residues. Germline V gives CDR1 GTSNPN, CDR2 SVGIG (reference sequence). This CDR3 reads CACPTLKGTEAFF. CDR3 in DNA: TGTGCCTGTCCGACCTTGAAGGGGACTGAAGCTTTCTTT.

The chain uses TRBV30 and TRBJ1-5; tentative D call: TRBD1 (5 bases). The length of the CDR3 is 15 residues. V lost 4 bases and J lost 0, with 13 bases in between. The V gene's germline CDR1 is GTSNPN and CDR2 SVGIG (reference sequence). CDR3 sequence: CAWNGGSNSNQPQHF. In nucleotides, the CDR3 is TGTGCCTGGAACGGGGGGTCGAATAGCAATCAGCCCCAGCATTTT.

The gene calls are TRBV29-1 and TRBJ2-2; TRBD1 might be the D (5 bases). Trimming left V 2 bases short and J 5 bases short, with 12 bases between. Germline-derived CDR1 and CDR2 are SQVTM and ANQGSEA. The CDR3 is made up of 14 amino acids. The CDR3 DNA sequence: TGCAGCGTTGAACGTGGGCAGGGAACCGGGGAGCTGTTTTTT. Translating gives CSVERGQGTGELFF.

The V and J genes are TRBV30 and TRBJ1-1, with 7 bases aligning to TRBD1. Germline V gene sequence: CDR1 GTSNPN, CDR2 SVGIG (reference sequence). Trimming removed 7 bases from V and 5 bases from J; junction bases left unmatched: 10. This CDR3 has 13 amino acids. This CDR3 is CALRQGGTTEAFF. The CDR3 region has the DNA TGTGCCTTACGACAGGGTGGGACGACTGAAGCTTTCTTT.

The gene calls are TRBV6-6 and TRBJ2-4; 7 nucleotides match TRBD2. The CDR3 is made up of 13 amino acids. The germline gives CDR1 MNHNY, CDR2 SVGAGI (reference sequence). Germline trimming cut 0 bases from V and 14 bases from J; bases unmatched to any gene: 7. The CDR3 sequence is CASSYSSGGKEYF. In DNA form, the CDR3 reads TGTGCCAGCAGTTACTCGTCCGGGGGGAAGGAGTACTTC.

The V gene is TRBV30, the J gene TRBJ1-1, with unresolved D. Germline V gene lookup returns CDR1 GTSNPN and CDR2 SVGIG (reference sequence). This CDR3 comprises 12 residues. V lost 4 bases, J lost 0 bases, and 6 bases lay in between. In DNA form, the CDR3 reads TGTGCCTGGATGCGGATGAACACTGAAGCTTTCTTT. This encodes CAWMRMNTEAFF.

The CDR3 nucleotides read TGTGCCAGCAGTCGGGGACAGGGGGCGCAGACCGGGGAGCTGTTTTTT. Translating it yields CASSRGQGAQTGELFF. This rearrangement joins TRBV2 to TRBJ2-2, with 12 bases fitting TRBD1. Trimming took 5 bases from V and 5 from J; bases not matched to a gene: 6. From germline, CDR1 is SNHLY and CDR2 FYNNEI. CDR3 length: 16 amino acids.

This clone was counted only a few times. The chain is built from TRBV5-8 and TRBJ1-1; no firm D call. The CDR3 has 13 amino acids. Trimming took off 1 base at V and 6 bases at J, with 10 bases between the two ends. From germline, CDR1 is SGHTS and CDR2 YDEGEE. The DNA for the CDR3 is TGTGCCAGCAGCTTGAATACATTCCCTGAAGCTTTCTTT. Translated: CASSLNTFPEAFF.

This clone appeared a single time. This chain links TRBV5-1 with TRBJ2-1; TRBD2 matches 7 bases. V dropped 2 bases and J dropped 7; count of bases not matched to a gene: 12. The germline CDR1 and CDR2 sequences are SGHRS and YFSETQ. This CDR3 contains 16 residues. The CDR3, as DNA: TGCGCCAGCAGCTTTGGAATAGCGGGCGTATGGAATGAGCAGTTCTTC. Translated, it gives CASSFGIAGVWNEQFF.